The TCR beta chain described here comes from a study of T cell repertoires in cytomegalovirus infection. Study background: Both CMV infection and a matching HLA type were indicated by public TCR beta signatures.

The table lists this clonotype with a few counts. Its specificity is not known. TCRdb analysed the reads with MiXCR anew, one entry per CDR3 protein. The data hold around 140,000 distinct CDR3 sequences, with more than 25% observed a single time. The study's findings and limits: Across the ex vivo response, the dominant clonotypes were HLA-C-restricted CMV-specific TCR beta clonotypes. Based on cumulative public TCR beta family frequency, carriers of CMV plus the relevant HLA were identified.

CDR3 length: 15 amino acids. After removal of 1 base from V and 1 base from J, the junction contained 2 bases not matched to a gene. Germline assignment: CDR1 SGHTA and CDR2 FQGTGA. This TCR was recovered from a human donor in good health (CMV status not recorded). Some clones in this sample may be carry-over from other donors' samples. This specimen consisted of CD8+ T cells from cultured PBMCs, obtained from culture after CMV antigen stimulation. The rearrangement links TRBV7-3 to TRBJ2-7; TRBD2 aligns across 9 bases. In nucleotides, the CDR3 is TGTGCCAGCAGCTTAATAAGCGGGGGGTCCTACGAGCAGTACTTC. It translates to CASSLISGGSYEQYF.